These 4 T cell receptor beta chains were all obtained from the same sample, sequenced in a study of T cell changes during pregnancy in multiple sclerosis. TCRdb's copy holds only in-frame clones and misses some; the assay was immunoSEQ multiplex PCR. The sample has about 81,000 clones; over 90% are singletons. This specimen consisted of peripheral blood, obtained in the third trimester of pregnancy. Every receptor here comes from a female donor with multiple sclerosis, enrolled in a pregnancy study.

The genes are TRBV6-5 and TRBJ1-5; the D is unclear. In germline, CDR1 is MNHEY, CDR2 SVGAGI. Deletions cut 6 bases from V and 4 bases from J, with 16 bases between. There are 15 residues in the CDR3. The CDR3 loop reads CASRKSTDQNQPQHF. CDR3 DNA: TGTGCCAGCAGAAAAAGCACAGACCAGAATCAGCCCCAGCATTTT.

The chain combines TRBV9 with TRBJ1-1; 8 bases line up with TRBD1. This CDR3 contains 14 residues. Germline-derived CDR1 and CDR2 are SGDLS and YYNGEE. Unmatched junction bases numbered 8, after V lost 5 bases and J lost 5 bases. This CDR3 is CASSGQGGRTEAFF. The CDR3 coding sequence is TGTGCCAGCAGTGGACAGGGAGGTAGGACTGAAGCTTTCTTT.

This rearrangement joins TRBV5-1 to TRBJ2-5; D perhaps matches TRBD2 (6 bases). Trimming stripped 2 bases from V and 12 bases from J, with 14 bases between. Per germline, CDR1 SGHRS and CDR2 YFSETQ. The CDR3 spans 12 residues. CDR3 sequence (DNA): TGCGCCAGCAGCTTCGGGGGACCCTCCGAGTACTTC. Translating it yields CASSFGGPSEYF.

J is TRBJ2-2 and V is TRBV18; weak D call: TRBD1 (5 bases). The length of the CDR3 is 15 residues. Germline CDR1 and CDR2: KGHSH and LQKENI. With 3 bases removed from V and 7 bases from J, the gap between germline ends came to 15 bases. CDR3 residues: CASSPLSRANGELFF. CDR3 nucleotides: TGTGCCAGCTCACCTCTTAGCAGGGCGAACGGGGAGCTGTTTTTT.